The 31 T cell receptor beta chains below were found in one sample sequenced in a study of T cell repertoires in cytomegalovirus infection. These receptors' targets are unknown. In TCRdb, the reads were re-called with MiXCR into one record per CDR3 protein. The data contain approximately 500,000 distinct CDR3 sequences, 33% of them singletons. Sequencing was performed on cultured PBMCs, taken from culture after CMV antigen stimulation. The source of these receptors is a human donor in good health (CMV status not recorded). Some clones in this sample may be carry-over from other donors' samples.

This clonotype was recorded a few times. This sequence joins TRBV6-2 or TRBV6-3 and TRBJ1-6, with 7 bases identical to TRBD1. V shed 11 bases, J shed 7 bases, and the junction held 11 bases outside the gene matches. CDR1 and CDR2 (germline): MNHEY, SVGEGT. The length of the CDR3 is 14 residues. Here the CDR3 DNA reads TGTGCCGGCGCACAGGGGTCGAGAAATTCACCCCTCCACTTT. Translating it yields CAGAQGSRNSPLHF.

This clonotype was detected a few times. J is TRBJ2-1 and V is TRBV19; D may match TRBD1 or TRBD2 (6 bases each). The CDR3 is 16 amino acids. Germline values: CDR1 LNHDA, CDR2 SQIVND (reference sequence). Trimming shortened V by 6 bases and J by 4 bases, and 19 bases separated the two germline ends. Written as DNA, the CDR3 is TGTGCCAGTAGCCCGTACGGGGGCACGGGGTACAATGAGCAGTTCTTC. Translating it yields CASSPYGGTGYNEQFF.

This chain links TRBV29-1 with TRBJ2-7, with 9 bases fitting TRBD1. CDR1 SQVTM and CDR2 ANQGSEA come from the germline V gene. This CDR3 is 13 amino acids long. DNA for the CDR3: TGCAGTGCACAGGGGGCTGTATCCTACGAGCAGTACTTC. Its translation: CSAQGAVSYEQYF.

This clonotype has a count of ten or more. The genes are TRBV7-9 and TRBJ1-1, with D unclear. The germline gives CDR1 SEHNR, CDR2 FQNEAQ (reference sequence). The CDR3 totals 14 residues. Trimming removed 5 bases at V and 1 base at J, with 11 bases between. For the CDR3, the DNA is TGTGCCAGCAGCCCAGACGACGGGAACACTGAAGCTTTCTTT. Translating it yields CASSPDDGNTEAFF.

This clonotype came up a few times. V gene TRBV27 combines with J gene TRBJ1-4, with D tentatively TRBD1 (6 bases). CDR1 is MNHEY and CDR2 is SMNVEV in the germline V gene (reference sequence). The CDR3 loop spans 17 amino acids. V was shortened by 8 bases and J by 2 bases, with 21 bases between the two germline ends. CDR3 sequence reads: CASRKQGRIATNEKLFF. In DNA, the CDR3 is TGTGCCAGCCGTAAACAGGGAAGAATTGCTACTAATGAAAAACTGTTTTTT.

There are a few counts of this clonotype. This chain joins TRBV7-9 and TRBJ1-1; no definite D call. CDR3 length equals 12 residues. The V gene's germline CDR1 is SEHNR and CDR2 FQNEAQ (reference sequence). Trimming took 5 bases from V and 11 from J, leaving 15 bases between them. The CDR3 nucleotides read TGTGCCAGCAGCATAGGACCGGGTACGGCTTTCTTT. Protein sequence: CASSIGPGTAFF. Complete variable domain (other parts from reference TRBV7-9 and TRBJ1-1): DTGVSQNPRHKITKRGQNVTFRCDPISEHNRLYWYRQTLGQGPEFLTYFQNEAQLEKSRLLSDRFSAERPKGSFSTLEIQRTEQGDSAMYLCASSIGPGTAFFGQGTRLTVV.

The chain has TRBV14 and TRBJ2-7; the D gene is possibly TRBD1 (6 bases). Germline lookup yields CDR1 SGHDN and CDR2 FVKESK. The CDR3 has 15 residues. Deletions cut 3 bases from V and 4 bases from J, with 16 bases between. This chain's CDR3 is CASSQENRVRYEQYV. The CDR3 DNA follows: TGTGCCAGCAGCCAGGAAAACAGGGTGAGGTACGAGCAGTACGTC.

This chain joins TRBV19 and TRBJ2-6, with D perhaps matching TRBD1 (6 bases). The CDR3 is 15 residues long. Trimming left V 4 bases short and J 4 bases short, with 11 bases between. Germline V lookup: CDR1 LNHDA, CDR2 SQIVND (reference sequence). The chain's CDR3 is CASSTDSTGANVLTF. The CDR3 nucleotides are TGTGCCAGTAGTACGGACAGCACCGGGGCCAACGTCCTGACTTTC.

The rearrangement uses TRBV7-8 and TRBJ2-7, with 9 positions matching TRBD2. The CDR3 is 21 amino acids. V was clipped by 5 bases and J by 3 bases; unmatched bases: 26. The germline V gene encodes CDR1 SGHVS and CDR2 FQNEAQ. The CDR3 spells CASSNRASGIFRTPRGYEQYV. The CDR3, as DNA: TGTGCCAGCAGCAACCGGGCTAGCGGGATCTTTCGCACCCCGAGAGGCTACGAGCAGTACGTC.

CDR3 nucleotides: TGTGCCAGCAGGTTTAGGGTGGCCTCCTACAATGAGCAGTTCTTC. As protein: CASRFRVASYNEQFF. The chain joins TRBV6-5 to TRBJ2-1; D is uncertain. The CDR3 consists of 15 residues. The germline V gene encodes CDR1 MNHEY and CDR2 SVGAGI. The V end lost 6 bases, the J end lost 0 bases, and 12 bases lay between the germline ends.

This clonotype has more than one count but fewer than ten. A read error may account for a junction end that differs from germline. The chain links TRBV11-2 to TRBJ2-3; a weak D match, TRBD1 (5 bases). The CDR3 consists of 15 residues. Per germline, CDR1 SGHAT and CDR2 FQNNGV. CDR3 sequence: CASSLEGASTDTQDF. CDR3 in DNA: TGTGCCAGCAGCTTAGAAGGGGCGAGCACAGATACGCAGGATTTT.

This clonotype was counted at least ten times. This chain uses TRBV7-2 with TRBJ2-5, with 7 bases identical to TRBD2. From germline, CDR1 is SGHTA and CDR2 FQGNSA. The CDR3 has 16 amino acids. V lost 7 bases and J lost 3; bases outside the gene matches: 14. The CDR3: CASTNLGGSREETQYF. The CDR3 nucleotides are TGTGCCAGCACCAACCTGGGGGGGAGTAGAGAAGAGACCCAGTACTTC.

This clonotype has only a few counts. This chain uses TRBV28 with TRBJ1-1; D gene unclear. Germline V CDR1 and CDR2: MDHEN, SYDVKM. The CDR3 is made up of 14 amino acids. V dropped 3 bases and J dropped 0 bases, with 8 bases sitting between them. CDR3 nucleotides: TGTGCCAGCAGTTTTTACAGCATGAACACTGAAGCTTTCTTT. The encoded protein is CASSFYSMNTEAFF.

This clonotype was counted between two and nine times. The chain is built from TRBV7-2 and TRBJ1-2, with D possibly matching TRBD1 (5 bases). The germline V gene has CDR1 SGHTA and CDR2 FQGNSA. The CDR3 has 14 amino acids. The germline V and J ends were trimmed by 6 bases and 4 bases, with 15 bases remaining between them. The CDR3 nucleotides read TGTGCCAGCAGAGACCCGGGACCGCCCTATGGCTACACCTTC. Encoded protein: CASRDPGPPYGYTF.

This clonotype was counted ten times or more. The rearrangement joins TRBV4-1 to TRBJ1-2; D not resolved. The CDR3 is made up of 11 amino acids. Looked up from germline, CDR1 is MGHRA and CDR2 is YSYEKL. V shed 5 bases and J shed 7 bases, with 8 bases lying between them. CDR3 region: CASSSVGGYTF. The CDR3 DNA follows: TGCGCCAGCAGCTCGGTAGGTGGCTACACCTTC.

The CDR3 loop reads CASSPRPRPGNTEAFF. In DNA form, the CDR3 reads TGTGCCAGCTCACCACGGCCGCGCCCAGGGAACACTGAAGCTTTCTTT. The V gene is TRBV18, the J gene TRBJ1-1; D gene uncertain. V lost 1 base, J lost 1 base, and 13 bases lay in between. The CDR3 runs 16 residues. Germline-derived CDR1 and CDR2 are KGHSH and LQKENI.

In its sample, this clonotype was seen a few times. The rearrangement uses TRBV11-2 and TRBJ2-7; no clear D. Deletions cut 0 bases from V and 0 bases from J, with 12 bases between. CDR1 and CDR2 (germline): SGHAT, FQNNGV. The CDR3 covers 16 residues. The CDR3 spells CASSLDLAGTSYEQYF. In DNA form, the CDR3 reads TGTGCCAGCAGCTTAGATTTGGCAGGAACCTCCTACGAGCAGTACTTC.

The V and J genes are TRBV27 and TRBJ1-1, with no clear D. This CDR3 has 14 residues. With 5 bases removed from V and 0 bases from J, the gap between germline ends came to 10 bases. Germline CDR1 reads MNHEY; CDR2 reads SMNVEV (reference sequence). CDR3 residues: CASSPLLVNTEAFF. CDR3 nucleotide sequence: TGTGCCAGCAGTCCGCTACTAGTGAACACTGAAGCTTTCTTT.

The chain combines TRBV28 with TRBJ1-1; 7 nucleotides align to TRBD1. This CDR3 contains 15 residues. The V and J ends lost 7 bases and 0 bases, in that order; junction bases with no gene match: 8. Germline V lookup: CDR1 MDHEN, CDR2 SYDVKM. This chain's CDR3 is CASTPGGLMNTEAFF. The CDR3 DNA sequence: TGTGCCAGCACTCCAGGGGGACTCATGAACACTGAAGCTTTCTTT.

The chain carries TRBV27 and TRBJ2-7; D gene unclear. V lost 4 bases, J lost 2 bases, and 6 bases lay in between. CDR3 length: 12 amino acids. The germline V gene encodes CDR1 MNHEY and CDR2 SMNVEV (reference sequence). CDR3 nucleotide sequence: TGTGCCAGCAGTTCCTCTACCTACGAGCAGTACGTC. It translates to CASSSSTYEQYV.

The DNA for the CDR3 is TGTGCCAGCAGCTCAGGGGGCACCTACGAGCAGTACGTC. Residues: CASSSGGTYEQYV. This chain connects TRBV6-2 or TRBV6-3 to TRBJ2-7; 8 bases align to TRBD1. Unmatched junction bases numbered 3, after V lost 6 bases and J lost 2 bases. CDR3 length: 13 amino acids. Per the germline V gene, CDR1 is MNHEY and CDR2 is SVGEGT.

With regard to this clonotype: With a much larger clone just one base away, this may be a read error. Here the CDR3 omits its conserved ending phenylalanine or tryptophan, so a read error is the likely source. The J gene is TRBJ1-2, the V gene TRBV7-2, with 8 bases lining up with TRBD1. V gave up 4 bases and J gave up 6 bases; unmatched junction bases: 4. The CDR3 length is 13 residues. CDR1 is SGHTA and CDR2 is FQGNSA in the germline V gene. The CDR3 DNA reads as TGTGCCAGCAGCTACCTACAGGGGGATGGCTACACCCTC. This encodes CASSYLQGDGYTL.

Only a few counts were recorded for this clonotype. CDR3 DNA sequence: TGTGCCAGCAGCCCCCCCGGGGCCGCGGGCACTGAAGCTTTCTTT. It yields the protein CASSPPGAAGTEAFF. The chain carries TRBV11-2 and TRBJ1-1; possible D gene TRBD1, 5 bases. Germline V CDR1 and CDR2: SGHAT, FQNNGV. This CDR3 spans 15 amino acids. Trimming left V 5 bases short and J 4 bases short, with 17 bases between.

This clonotype was observed a handful of times. The chain couples TRBV6-5 to TRBJ2-4; weak D call: TRBD1 (6 bases). Per germline, CDR1 MNHEY and CDR2 SVGAGI. Between the trimmed V and J ends, which lost 5 bases and 8 bases, there was a span of 16 bases. The CDR3 has 14 amino acids. The CDR3 sequence is CASSRTEKLDIQYF. CDR3 in DNA: TGTGCCAGCAGTCGGACAGAGAAGTTGGACATTCAGTACTTC.

This chain joins TRBV28 and TRBJ1-4; D not certain. V was clipped by 5 bases and J by 7 bases, with 20 bases between them. Germline CDR1 reads MDHEN; CDR2 reads SYDVKM. This CDR3 is 16 amino acids long. The CDR3 bases are TGTGCCAGCAGTCCCCATGAGGAGGGTTGGGGTGAAAAACTGTTTTTT. Encoded protein: CASSPHEEGWGEKLFF.

This clonotype came up many times. V is TRBV27 and J is TRBJ1-2, with unresolved D. There are 13 residues in the CDR3. Trimming left V 4 bases short and J 2 bases short, with 8 bases between. CDR1 is MNHEY, CDR2 SMNVEV, per germline (reference sequence). This CDR3 is CASSSRVNYGYTF. The CDR3 bases are TGTGCCAGCAGTTCCCGGGTAAACTATGGCTACACCTTC.

The V gene is TRBV10-3, the J gene TRBJ2-7; 7 bases line up with TRBD1. This CDR3 region has 14 residues. Losses at the gene ends were 6 bases for V and 5 bases for J; bases not matched to a gene: 10. CDR1 and CDR2 (germline): ENHRY, SYGVKD. In nucleotides, the CDR3 is TGTGCCATCAGCCCCGACAGGGTAAGGGACGAGCAGTACTTC. Protein: CAISPDRVRDEQYF.

There are a few counts of this clonotype. J is TRBJ2-7 and V is TRBV23-1; the match to TRBD2 covers 7 bases. TRBV23-1 is designated an ORF whose function remains uncertain. V was pared by 2 bases and J by 2 bases, with 9 bases of the junction left unmatched. CDR3 length: 16 residues. This CDR3 is CASSQPPRGDPYEQYF. DNA of the CDR3: TGCGCCAGCAGTCAACCCCCCCGGGGGGATCCCTACGAGCAGTACTTC.

This clonotype was detected only a few times. The chain couples TRBV4-1 to TRBJ2-3, with 12 positions matching TRBD2. Germline CDR1 reads MGHRA; CDR2 reads YSYEKL. The CDR3 runs to 16 residues. V was clipped by 3 bases and J by 3 bases; unmatched bases: 4. The CDR3 sequence: CASSQAGTSGTDTQYF. CDR3 nucleotide sequence: TGCGCCAGCAGCCAGGCCGGGACTAGCGGGACAGATACGCAGTATTTT.

This clonotype appeared a few times. The CDR3 is CASSSQGGYNEQFF. Here the CDR3 DNA reads TGTGCCAGCAGCTCACAAGGTGGCTACAATGAGCAGTTCTTC. The chain is built from TRBV6-2 or TRBV6-3 and TRBJ2-1; D is unclear. CDR1 is MNHEY and CDR2 is SVGEGT in the germline V gene. There are 14 residues in the CDR3. V was trimmed by 6 bases and J by 3 bases, leaving 12 bases between them.

This clonotype was observed a handful of times. The chain is built from TRBV9 and TRBJ2-1, with D perhaps matching TRBD2 (5 bases). The V gene lost 0 bases and the J gene lost 3 bases, with 10 bases spanning the gap. Germline V gene lookup returns CDR1 SGDLS and CDR2 YYNGEE. The CDR3 runs 15 residues. Here the CDR3 reads CASSVDGVHYNEQFF. CDR3 DNA sequence: TGTGCCAGCAGCGTAGACGGGGTTCACTACAATGAGCAGTTCTTC.